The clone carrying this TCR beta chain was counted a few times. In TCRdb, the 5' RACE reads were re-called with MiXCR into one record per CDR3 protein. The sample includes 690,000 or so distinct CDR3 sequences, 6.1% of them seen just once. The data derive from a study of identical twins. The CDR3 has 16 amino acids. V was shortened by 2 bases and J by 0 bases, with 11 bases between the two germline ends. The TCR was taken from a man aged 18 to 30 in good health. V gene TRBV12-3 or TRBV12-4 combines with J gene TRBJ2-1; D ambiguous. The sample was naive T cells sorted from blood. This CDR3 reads CASSLTVTSSYNEQFF. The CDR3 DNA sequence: TGTGCCAGCAGTTTAACAGTGACGAGCTCCTACAATGAGCAGTTCTTC.